The sequence of this TCR beta chain was determined in a study of post-analysis software for immune sequencing data. This CDR3 region has 12 residues. Trimming removed 8 bases from V and 4 bases from J, with 11 bases in between. Germline V gene lookup returns CDR1 MNHEY and CDR2 SMNVEV (reference sequence). This clonotype has just one count. The target antigen is unknown. A much larger clone is a single base away; this may be a read error. Incorporated into the TCR beta cDNA libraries were unique molecular identifiers, which served to reduce PCR and sequencing biases. MiXCR, run by TCRdb on the PCR reads, gives a single entry per CDR3 protein. The sample records approximately 180,000 distinct CDR3 sequences, 30% being singletons. Study results and caveats: Controls significantly exceeded multiple sclerosis patients in normalized Chao1 diversity. Included in a set of about five TRBV segments more frequent in patients than controls were TRBV5-6, TRBV5-1 and TRBV20-1.

The sequence derives from a girl aged 10 to 17 with multiple sclerosis. Sequences were obtained from blood. J is TRBJ1-2 and V is TRBV27, with D perhaps matching TRBD1 (6 bases). In nucleotides, the CDR3 is TGTGCCAGCCTCTACAGGGCCTATGGCTACACCTTC. Encoded protein: CASLYRAYGYTF.